This is a list of T cell receptor beta chains from one sample in a study of beta chain features in type 1 diabetes. TCRdb's copy holds only in-frame clones and misses some; the assay was immunoSEQ multiplex PCR. The sample holds about 140,000 clones; 9% to 10% are singletons and the top ten take approximately 0.65%. The sample consisted of central memory CD4+ T cells from blood. These receptors all come from a woman aged 40 to 50 in good health. The CDR3 runs from the conserved cysteine through the conserved F or W. Not every row has a clone size; where given, it reads once, few, many or a size class.

clone size	V gene	CDR3 length	J gene	CDR3 protein
.	TRBV7-9	12	TRBJ2-5	CASSPLRETQYF
.	TRBV4-1	14	TRBJ2-7	CASSQEEGGFTQYF
many	TRBV4-3	16	TRBJ1-5	CASSQDGTGFPQPQHF
few	TRBV5-1	13	TRBJ1-4	CASSLSENEKLFF
.	TRBV11-2	13	TRBJ2-3	CASSLDLTDTQYF
many	TRBV18	16	TRBJ2-1	CASSPLGRRSYNEQFF
few	TRBV5-1	16	TRBJ2-7	CASSSTFGTGTYEQYF
few	TRBV6-6	16	TRBJ2-1	CASSYAAGGTYNEQFF
few	TRBV10-2	13	TRBJ2-5	CATRLAGVETQYF
.	TRBV5-1	13	TRBJ2-7	CASSSRDGREQYF
few	TRBV29-1	14	TRBJ2-1	CSVDDRVFRNEQFF
few	TRBV19	14	TRBJ2-7	CASSKFQGSYEQYF
few	TRBV7-9	19	TRBJ2-1	CASTLIGAGGGSSYNEQFF
few	TRBV28	13	TRBJ1-2	CASSLGQVGGYTF
few	TRBV11-2	15	TRBJ2-2	CASSLTSLGDGELFF
.	TRBV7-8	15	TRBJ1-4	CASSLVGSGYEKLFF
.	TRBV5-8	15	TRBJ2-3	CASSLRGDSTDTQYF
.	TRBV5-8	12	TRBJ1-2	CASSLKASSYTF
.	TRBV6-1	15	TRBJ2-2	CASSPGQGRAGELFF
.	TRBV10-3	16	TRBJ1-1	CAISESTAGMNTEAFF
.	TRBV9	13	TRBJ2-1	CASSGQDDNEQFF
few	TRBV2	14	TRBJ2-7	CASSGTGDGYEQYF
many	TRBV18	13	TRBJ2-7	CASSPKQGYEQYF
.	TRBV23-1	21	TRBJ1-5	CASSQFSPVRDRGASNQPQHF
.	TRBV7-2	14	TRBJ1-1	CASSLTTANTEAFF
.	TRBV5-1	17	TRBJ2-1	CASSPGVRTSGYNEQFF
once	TRBV7-9	15	TRBJ1-2	CASTLLRSGVYGYTF
.	TRBV6-5	15	TRBJ1-5	CASSYSGAKGQPQHF
few	TRBV6-6	13	TRBJ1-2	CASSKEGLNGYTF
.	TRBV19	15	TRBJ2-2	CASLPGQSNTGELFF
.	TRBV4-3	14	TRBJ2-7	CASSQVLGAGEQYF
few	TRBV6-5	14	TRBJ2-2	CASSTGGAVGELFF
.	TRBV5-4	15	TRBJ2-1	CASSLSGGGINEQFF
many	TRBV4-3	14	TRBJ2-5	CASSYETGEGTQYF
.	TRBV5-6	17	TRBJ1-2	CASSLFGGQGANYGYTF
few	TRBV7-8	16	TRBJ2-7	CASSLVSGTGGYEQYF
.	TRBV7-2	18	TRBJ1-5	CASSLTPLTGDLGQPQHF
.	TRBV4-1	15	TRBJ2-2	CASSRPGSGTGELFF
.	TRBV1	13	TRBJ2-7	CTSSQEVGNEQYF
.	TRBV7-2	13	TRBJ1-1	CASSLGWGLPAFF
few	TRBV9	15	TRBJ2-3	CASSVVGTSPDTQYF
.	TRBV25-1	16	.	CASSEFGAGGSYEQYF
few	TRBV10-1	13	TRBJ2-3	CASSGQPSDTQYF
few	TRBV2	13	TRBJ1-4	CASMTDVMRKLFF
.	TRBV4-2	18	TRBJ2-3	CASSQDGERGTFTDTQYF
few	TRBV7-9	15	TRBJ1-2	CASSSAGREGYGYTF
few	TRBV5-1	16	TRBJ1-5	CASSLGGQGANQPQHF
many	TRBV5-4	13	TRBJ2-7	CASSLKGAYEQYF
many	TRBV23-1	15	TRBJ1-5	CASSQCPDTNQPQHF
.	TRBV5-4	16	TRBJ2-3	CASSLARQGSTDTQYF
few	TRBV2	15	TRBJ2-3	CASSYGQVSTDTQYF
few	TRBV5-1	15	TRBJ1-1	CASSLVGTGHAEAFF